This entry describes one T cell receptor (beta chain). This record belongs to a study of blood T cell repertoires in COVID-19. V gave up 2 bases and J gave up 1 base, with 7 bases separating them. CDR3 size: 13 residues. Germline V CDR1 and CDR2: SGHDT, YYEEEE. TCRdb keeps only in-frame clones here, not all; method: immunoSEQ multiplex PCR. The table lists around 280,000 clones, roughly 87% of them singletons. This TCR was sampled from a woman in her 50s who had recovered from COVID-19. Source material: peripheral blood. This chain connects TRBV5-6 to TRBJ2-7, with D possibly being TRBD1 (6 bases). DNA of the CDR3: TGTGCCAGCAGCTTACAGGGATCCTACGAGCAGTACTTC. Its translation is CASSLQGSYEQYF. The variable domain in full, completed from reference TRBV5-6 and TRBJ2-7, reads DAGVTQSPTHLIKTRGQQVTLRCSPKSGHDTVSWYQQALGQGPQFIFQYYEEEERQRGNFPDRFSGHQFPNYSSELNVNALLLGDSALYLCASSLQGSYEQYFGPGTRLTVT.